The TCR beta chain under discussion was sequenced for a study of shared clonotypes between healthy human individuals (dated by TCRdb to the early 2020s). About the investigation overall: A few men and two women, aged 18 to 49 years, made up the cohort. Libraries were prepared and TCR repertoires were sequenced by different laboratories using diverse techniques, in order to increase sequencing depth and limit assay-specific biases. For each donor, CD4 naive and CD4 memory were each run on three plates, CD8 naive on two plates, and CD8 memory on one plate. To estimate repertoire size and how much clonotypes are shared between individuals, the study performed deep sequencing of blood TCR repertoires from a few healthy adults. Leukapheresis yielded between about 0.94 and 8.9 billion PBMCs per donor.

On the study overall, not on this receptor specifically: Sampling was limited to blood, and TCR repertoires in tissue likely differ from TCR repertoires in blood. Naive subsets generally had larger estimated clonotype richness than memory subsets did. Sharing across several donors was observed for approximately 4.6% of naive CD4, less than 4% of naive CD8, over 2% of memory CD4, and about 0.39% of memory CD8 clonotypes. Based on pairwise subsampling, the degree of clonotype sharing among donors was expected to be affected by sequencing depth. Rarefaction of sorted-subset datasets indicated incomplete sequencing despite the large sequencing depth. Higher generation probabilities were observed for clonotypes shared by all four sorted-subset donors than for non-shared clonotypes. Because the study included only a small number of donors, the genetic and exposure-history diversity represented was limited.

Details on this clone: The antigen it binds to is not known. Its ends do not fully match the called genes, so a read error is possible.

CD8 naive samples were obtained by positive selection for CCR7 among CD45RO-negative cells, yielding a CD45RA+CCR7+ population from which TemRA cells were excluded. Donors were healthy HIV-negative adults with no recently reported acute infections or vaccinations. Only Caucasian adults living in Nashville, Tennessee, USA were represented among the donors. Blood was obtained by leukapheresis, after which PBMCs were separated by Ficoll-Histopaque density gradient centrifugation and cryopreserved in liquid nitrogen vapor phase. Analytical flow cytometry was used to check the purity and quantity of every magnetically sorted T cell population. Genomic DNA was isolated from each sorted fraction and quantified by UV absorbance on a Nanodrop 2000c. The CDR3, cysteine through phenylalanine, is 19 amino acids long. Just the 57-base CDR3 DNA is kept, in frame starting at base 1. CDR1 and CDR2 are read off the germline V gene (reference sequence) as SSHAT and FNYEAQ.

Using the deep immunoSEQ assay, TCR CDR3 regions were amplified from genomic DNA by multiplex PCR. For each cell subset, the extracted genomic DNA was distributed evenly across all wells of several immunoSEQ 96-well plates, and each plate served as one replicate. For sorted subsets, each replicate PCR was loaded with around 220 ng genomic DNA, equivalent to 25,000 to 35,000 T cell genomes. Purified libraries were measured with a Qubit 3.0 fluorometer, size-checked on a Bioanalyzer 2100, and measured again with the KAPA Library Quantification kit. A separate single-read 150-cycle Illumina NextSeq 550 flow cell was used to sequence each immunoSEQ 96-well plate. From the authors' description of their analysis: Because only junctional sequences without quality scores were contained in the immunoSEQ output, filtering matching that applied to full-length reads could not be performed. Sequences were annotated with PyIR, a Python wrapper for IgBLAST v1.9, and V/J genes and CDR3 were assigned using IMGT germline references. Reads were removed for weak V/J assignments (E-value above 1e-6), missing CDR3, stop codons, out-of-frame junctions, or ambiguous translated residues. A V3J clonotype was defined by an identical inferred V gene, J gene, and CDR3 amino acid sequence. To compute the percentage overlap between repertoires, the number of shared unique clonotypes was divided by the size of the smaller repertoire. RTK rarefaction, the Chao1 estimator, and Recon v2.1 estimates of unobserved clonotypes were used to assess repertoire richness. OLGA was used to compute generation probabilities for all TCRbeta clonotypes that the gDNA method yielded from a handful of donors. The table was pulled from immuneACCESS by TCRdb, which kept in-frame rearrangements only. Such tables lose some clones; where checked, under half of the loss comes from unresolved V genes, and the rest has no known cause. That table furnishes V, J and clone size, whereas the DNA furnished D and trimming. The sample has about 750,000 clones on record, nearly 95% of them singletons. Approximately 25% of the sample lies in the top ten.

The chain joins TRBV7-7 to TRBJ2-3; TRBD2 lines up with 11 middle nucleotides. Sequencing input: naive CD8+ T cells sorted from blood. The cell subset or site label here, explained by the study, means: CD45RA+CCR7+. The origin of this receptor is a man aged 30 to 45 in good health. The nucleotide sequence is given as TGTGCTAGCAGCTTAAGGGTAACTAGCGGGAGATCTAGCACAGATACGCAGTATTTT. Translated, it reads CASSLRVTSGRSSTDTQYF.